A single sample gave rise to the 11 T cell receptor beta chains below, sequenced in a study of human T cells and chemical hapten exposure. TCRdb re-called the RACE reads through MiXCR, storing one row per CDR3 protein. The sample lists over 35,000 distinct CDR3 sequences, around 8.9% occurring once. The time point here: patch test 2, 6 weeks after DPC sensitization. As to treatment: therapeutic diphenylcyclopropenone sensitization with weekly scalp DPC. Here the sequenced sample was whole blood, taken in connection with sensitization to the hapten diphenylcyclopropenone (DPC). Every receptor here comes from a woman aged 40 to 55 with alopecia areata. Some clones in this sample may be carry-over from other donors' samples.

In this sample, this clonotype turned up a few times. This sequence joins TRBV11-2 and TRBJ1-6; possibly TRBD1 for D (5 bases). The germline gives CDR1 SGHAT, CDR2 FQNNGV. This CDR3 has 15 residues. With 5 bases removed from V and 6 bases from J, the gap between germline ends came to 14 bases. The CDR3 loop reads CASSPLDILNSPLHF. The CDR3 DNA reads TGTGCCAGCAGCCCGTTGGACATCCTTAATTCACCCCTCCACTTT.

This clonotype was seen a handful of times. The CDR3 nucleotides read TGTGCCAGCAGCTTAGAGAGTGGACGGGGAGAAAAAGATACGCAGTATTTT. This sequence encodes CASSLESGRGEKDTQYF. V and J are TRBV11-2 and TRBJ2-3; D might be TRBD2 (5 bases). The CDR3 runs 17 residues. V dropped 0 bases and J dropped 5 bases, with 18 bases sitting between them. Looked up from germline, CDR1 is SGHAT and CDR2 is FQNNGV.

Ten or more counts support this clonotype. The V and J genes are TRBV27 and TRBJ1-4; no firm D call. V dropped 6 bases and J dropped 0 bases, with 14 bases sitting between them. Germline V CDR1 and CDR2: MNHEY, SMNVEV (reference sequence). The CDR3 is 16 amino acids. The CDR3 DNA reads TGTGCCAGCAGCCCCCAGTCAACCCCAACTAATGAAAAACTGTTTTTT. It codes for CASSPQSTPTNEKLFF.

The table lists this clonotype with many counts. J is TRBJ1-1 and V is TRBV13; D is undetermined. Per germline, CDR1 PRHDT and CDR2 FYEKMQ (reference sequence). The length of the CDR3 is 16 residues. Trimming pared 7 bases from V and 6 bases from J, leaving 24 bases between. CDR3 bases: TGTGCCAGCACATCACGGCGGGGTGGTATGAATCCTGAAGCTTTCTTT. As protein: CASTSRRGGMNPEAFF.

This clonotype was found many times. J is TRBJ2-6 and V is TRBV20-1; D gene uncertain. Germline CDR1 is DFQATT and CDR2 is SNEGSKA (reference sequence). Trimming removed 1 base from V and 0 bases from J, with 10 bases in between. This CDR3 has 16 amino acids. CDR3 DNA: TGCAGTGCTAGAGGAGACACTCACTCTGGGGCCAACGTCCTGACTTTC. Its translation is CSARGDTHSGANVLTF.

This clonotype has just a few counts. This chain uses TRBV5-1 with TRBJ1-2, with TRBD1 identical over 7 bases. The V segment lost 4 bases and the J segment 0 bases; nucleotides outside the gene matches: 6. Germline V gives CDR1 SGHRS, CDR2 YFSETQ. This CDR3 has 15 residues. CDR3 sequence: CASSPPGQSNYGYTF. As DNA, the CDR3 is TGCGCCAGCAGCCCCCCGGGACAGTCTAACTATGGCTACACCTTC.

This clonotype is medium-sized within its sample. The chain employs TRBV12-3 or TRBV12-4 and TRBJ2-3, with 9 bases that match TRBD2. V shed 6 bases, J shed 2 bases, and the junction held 6 bases outside the gene matches. The length of the CDR3 is 15 residues. The CDR3 DNA follows: TGTGCCAGCAGGGGGACTAGCCTTTTCACAGATACGCAGTATTTT. It specifies CASRGTSLFTDTQYF.

Many counts were recorded for this clonotype. The J gene is TRBJ1-1, the V gene TRBV12-3 or TRBV12-4, with D maybe TRBD1 (6 bases). V lost 5 bases to trimming and J lost 7 bases, with 17 bases between them. The CDR3 covers 14 residues. The CDR3 DNA sequence: TGTGCCAGCAGTACAGGGTTTTCGAGTAATGAAGCTTTCTTT. This encodes CASSTGFSSNEAFF.

Within the sample, this clonotype is medium-sized. This chain uses TRBV19 with TRBJ2-6; D ambiguous. Germline CDR1 LNHDA, CDR2 SQIVND (reference sequence). The germline V and J ends were trimmed by 3 bases and 0 bases, with 6 bases remaining between them. The CDR3 loop spans 15 amino acids. The CDR3 bases are TGTGCCAGTAGTATTTCACACTCTGGGGCCAACGTCCTGACTTTC. Amino acid sequence: CASSISHSGANVLTF. The complete variable domain, with remaining parts taken from reference TRBV19 and TRBJ2-6, reads DGGITQSPKYLFRKEGQNVTLSCEQNLNHDAMYWYRQDPGQGLRLIYYSQIVNDFQKGDIAEGYSVSREKKESFPLTVTSAQKNPTAFYLCASSISHSGANVLTFGAGSRLTVL.

This clonotype was found many times. The chain carries TRBV18 and TRBJ1-2; 9 positions agree with TRBD1. Per the germline V gene, CDR1 is KGHSH and CDR2 is LQKENI. V shed 4 bases, J shed 8 bases, and the junction held 2 bases outside the gene matches. The CDR3 extends over 12 amino acids. The DNA of the CDR3 is TGTGCCAGCTCACGGGACAGGGACGGCTACACCTTC. Encoded protein: CASSRDRDGYTF.

This clonotype was observed at least ten times. DNA for the CDR3: TGTGCCAGCAGCCAAGTCACTCAGTATAACTATGGCTACACCTTC. Protein: CASSQVTQYNYGYTF. The chain combines TRBV3-1 with TRBJ1-2; D ambiguous. The CDR3 is 15 residues long. Per germline, CDR1 LGHDT and CDR2 YNNKEL (reference sequence). V gave up 1 base and J gave up 1 base, with 10 bases separating them.